This entry features one T cell receptor beta chain sequence. Its antigen is unknown. Germline V gives CDR1 GTSNPN, CDR2 SVGIG (reference sequence). CDR3 length: 14 amino acids. V was trimmed by 1 base and J by 1 base, leaving 8 bases between them. This specimen comes from a study of cytomegalovirus exposure and HLA in healthy donors. Study-level points and caveats: A missense variant in DCLRE1C was later tied to TCR beta V- and J-gene trimming. The productive fraction for most TCR beta V segments was about 87% or about 30% in an earlier analysis.

Vbeta (60) and Jbeta (13) primers were used in the PCR. Some clones are missing from TCRdb's copy, which holds only in-frame ones; the method was immunoSEQ multiplex PCR. The sample gives 150,000 to 200,000 clones, 70% to 85% of which show up once; under 6.5% is in the top ten. This sequence was found in a man between 50 and 59 years old in good health and CMV-seropositive. Sequenced sample: PBMCs. V gene TRBV30 combines with J gene TRBJ2-4, with D perhaps TRBD1 (6 bases). The DNA for the CDR3 is TGTGCCTGGAGTGGAACAGGGGCCAAAAACATTCAGTACTTC. Its protein is CAWSGTGAKNIQYF.